The 9 T cell receptor beta chains presented below share a single source sample, sequenced in a study of cytomegalovirus exposure and HLA in healthy donors. Vbeta (60) and Jbeta (13) primers were used in the PCR. Sequencing was performed with immunoSEQ multiplex PCR; in TCRdb, only in-frame clones are kept and a portion is missing. In total, the table holds around 58,000 clones. The sample consisted of PBMCs. These receptors all come from a man in his fifties or sixties in good health and CMV-seropositive.

For this clone: An end of the junction does not agree with germline; a read error may underlie this. V and J are TRBV5-6 and TRBJ2-3; D possibly corresponds to TRBD2 (6 bases). The CDR3 spans 14 residues. In germline, CDR1 is SGHDT, CDR2 YYEEEE. The CDR3 region has the DNA TGTGCCAGCAGCTTCGGCTCGGGGGAAGATAAGCAGTATTTT. It translates to CASSFGSGEDKQYF.

V usage is TRBV7-3 and J usage is TRBJ2-3, with 14 bases aligning to TRBD2. The trim removed 5 bases at V and 7 bases at J, leaving 5 bases unmatched. This CDR3 region has 15 residues. Germline loops: CDR1 SGHTA, CDR2 FQGTGA. This CDR3 is CASSPGLAGVNTQYF. The CDR3 DNA reads TGTGCCAGCAGCCCGGGACTAGCGGGGGTGAATACGCAGTATTTT.

The CDR3 is CASSFIAGGYGETQYF. CDR3 in DNA: TGTGCCAGCAGCTTTATAGCGGGGGGGTACGGAGAGACCCAGTACTTC. The J gene is TRBJ2-5, the V gene TRBV4-2, with 11 bases identical to TRBD2. J was trimmed by 4 bases and V by 5 bases; bases with no gene match: 9. CDR3 size: 16 residues. The germline gives CDR1 LGHNA, CDR2 YNFKEQ.

This sequence joins TRBV2 and TRBJ1-4, with 7 bases that match TRBD1. The germline V gene has CDR1 SNHLY and CDR2 FYNNEI. CDR3 length: 15 amino acids. V was pared by 3 bases and J by 5 bases, with 6 bases of the junction left unmatched. This CDR3 is CASSEGQRLNEKLFF. CDR3 sequence (DNA): TGTGCCAGCAGTGAGGGACAGAGATTAAATGAAAAACTGTTTTTT.

This chain links TRBV9 with TRBJ1-2; D gene ambiguous. Trimming took off 0 bases at V and 4 bases at J, with 13 bases between the two ends. The CDR3 loop spans 15 amino acids. Germline V gives CDR1 SGDLS, CDR2 YYNGEE. For the CDR3, the DNA is TGTGCCAGCAGCGTAGACCTGACAACCCTCTATGGCTACACCTTC. Amino acids: CASSVDLTTLYGYTF. Full variable domain (rest looked up from reference TRBV9 and TRBJ1-2): DSGVTQTPKHLITATGQRVTLRCSPRSGDLSVYWYQQSLDQGLQFLIQYYNGEERAKGNILERFSAQQFPDLHSELNLSSLELGDSALYFCASSVDLTTLYGYTFGSGTRLTVV.

The chain carries TRBV10-3 and TRBJ1-2, with D possibly TRBD1 on 6 matching bases. Germline values: CDR1 ENHRY, CDR2 SYGVKD. This CDR3 region has 13 residues. V shed 6 bases and J shed 6 bases, with 14 bases lying between them. The CDR3 sequence is CAISPLPGDGYTF. The CDR3 bases are TGTGCCATCAGCCCCCTGCCAGGGGATGGCTACACCTTC.

This sequence joins TRBV19 and TRBJ2-7; D unclear. CDR1 is LNHDA and CDR2 is SQIVND in the germline V gene (reference sequence). With 5 bases removed from V and 0 bases from J, the gap between germline ends came to 5 bases. The CDR3 covers 12 residues. The CDR3 coding sequence is TGTGCCAGTAGTGAGAGCTCCTACGAGCAGTACTTC. It specifies CASSESSYEQYF. The full variable domain, completed using reference TRBV19 and TRBJ2-7, is DGGITQSPKYLFRKEGQNVTLSCEQNLNHDAMYWYRQDPGQGLRLIYYSQIVNDFQKGDIAEGYSVSREKKESFPLTVTSAQKNPTAFYLCASSESSYEQYFGPGTRLTVT.

The chain has TRBV9 and TRBJ2-5; TRBD2 matches at 8 bases. The germline gives CDR1 SGDLS, CDR2 YYNGEE. With 4 bases clipped from V and 4 bases from J, the junction kept 12 bases outside the gene matches. The CDR3 totals 16 residues. CDR3 loop: CASSSGLAGGRETQYF. The DNA of the CDR3 is TGTGCCAGCAGCTCCGGACTAGCTGGGGGGAGAGAGACCCAGTACTTC.

Remarks on this clone: One junction end does not reproduce the germline sequence, and a read error may be involved. The V call is TRBV7-9, the J call TRBJ2-3; 11 bases align to TRBD2. Germline CDR1 and CDR2: SEHNR and FQNEAQ (reference sequence). This CDR3 is 16 amino acids long. CDR3 region: CASSLGGLAGGDKQYF. The DNA of the CDR3 is TGTGCCAGCAGCTTAGGTGGTCTAGCGGGGGGAGATAAGCAGTATTTT.